This T cell receptor beta chain was found in a study of blood T cells in healthy people across ages. Whole-study context: T cells yielded about one barcoded beta molecule per two cells through template switching. Regarding the study as a whole: Nothing was known about donor CMV status, and this possibly confounded expanded clonotype changes.

This clonotype was counted only a few times. Its antigen is undetermined. A sample-barcoded 5' primer and a J-beta primer mix were used in a second PCR of about 7 to 12 cycles. With 12 random nucleotides, a template-switch adaptor tagged each individual cDNA molecule. TCRdb ran MiXCR on the 5' RACE reads and lists one entry per CDR3 protein. The sample consists of about 1.7 million distinct CDR3 sequences, 28% of them appearing once. The individuals who served as donors were healthy Caucasians living in Russia, aged about 6 to 100. The sample was blood. This clonotype was sampled from a woman in her thirties in good health.

The CDR3 spells CASSLAQPHYNEQFF. The CDR3 DNA is TGTGCCAGCAGCTTGGCCCAACCGCACTACAATGAGCAGTTCTTC. The rearrangement links TRBV5-6 to TRBJ2-1; D gene unclear. Trimming stripped 0 bases from V and 3 bases from J, with 10 bases between. The CDR3 contains 15 residues. CDR1 is SGHDT, CDR2 YYEEEE, per germline.